What follows are 15 T cell receptor beta chains derived from one specimen sequenced in a study of cytomegalovirus exposure and HLA in healthy donors. The PCR had 60 Vbeta and 13 Jbeta primers. Method: immunoSEQ multiplex PCR; TCRdb's copy keeps in-frame clones and lacks some. The profile shows under 150,000 clones, around 78% of them singletons. Sequencing input: PBMCs. The receptors here all came from a woman aged 40 to 50 in good health and CMV-seronegative.

The chain combines TRBV7-2 with TRBJ2-5; TRBD2 agrees at 7 bases. The CDR3 runs to 14 residues. CDR1 is SGHTA, CDR2 FQGNSA, per germline. Losses at the gene ends were 2 bases for V and 4 bases for J; bases not matched to a gene: 4. CDR3 sequence: CASSLTGTTETQYF. DNA of the CDR3: TGTGCCAGCAGCTTAACCGGGACTACAGAGACCCAGTACTTC.

For this clone: Sequence at one end of the junction differs from germline and may be a read error. The J gene is TRBJ2-7, the V gene TRBV30; perhaps TRBD1 as D (6 bases). CDR1 is GTSNPN and CDR2 is SVGIG in the germline V gene (reference sequence). This CDR3 region has 12 residues. Written as DNA, the CDR3 is TGTGCCTGGAGTGGTACGGCTAACCTACAGGGCTTC. It specifies CAWSGTANLQGF.

The J gene is TRBJ1-5, the V gene TRBV30; perhaps TRBD1 as D (5 bases). V lost 2 bases to trimming and J lost 5 bases, with 10 bases between them. This CDR3 is built from 13 residues. Germline V lookup: CDR1 GTSNPN, CDR2 SVGIG (reference sequence). CDR3 in amino acids: CAWSPRVDQPQHF. The CDR3 DNA reads as TGTGCCTGGAGTCCCAGGGTCGATCAGCCCCAGCATTTT. Based on the CDR3 plus reference TRBV30 and TRBJ1-5, the full variable domain is SQTIHQWPATLVQPVGSPLSLECTVEGTSNPNLYWYRQAAGRGLQLLFYSVGIGQISSEVPQNLSASRPQDRQFILSSKKLLLSDSGFYLCAWSPRVDQPQHFGDGTRLSIL.

The chain links TRBV7-9 to TRBJ1-2; TRBD1 agrees at 7 bases. Germline lookup yields CDR1 SEHNR and CDR2 FQNEAQ (reference sequence). CDR3 size: 14 residues. The ends lost 9 bases at V and 4 bases at J; junction bases unmatched: 11. The CDR3 loop reads CASGISGQVYGYTF. The CDR3 region has the DNA TGTGCCAGTGGAATCTCTGGACAGGTCTATGGCTACACCTTC.

The rearrangement links TRBV4-1 to TRBJ2-7, with 9 positions matching TRBD1. Losses at the gene ends were 0 bases for V and 3 bases for J; bases not matched to a gene: 3. The CDR3 covers 15 residues. In germline, CDR1 is MGHRA, CDR2 YSYEKL. The CDR3 loop reads CASSQDETGGYEQYF. DNA of the CDR3: TGCGCCAGCAGCCAAGATGAGACAGGGGGCTACGAGCAGTACTTC.

For the CDR3, the DNA is TGTGCCAGCAGTCTGACAGGGTCCGGGACTGAAGCTTTCTTT. The encoded protein is CASSLTGSGTEAFF. This chain links TRBV28 with TRBJ1-1; 7 bases match TRBD1. J gave up 5 bases and V 5 bases, and 8 bases lay outside the gene matches. This CDR3 has 14 residues. Germline CDR1 is MDHEN and CDR2 is SYDVKM.

V usage is TRBV28 and J usage is TRBJ2-6; no clear D. The CDR3 is 14 amino acids. CDR1 and CDR2 from the germline V gene are MDHEN and SYDVKM. V gave up 11 bases and J gave up 0 bases, with 11 bases separating them. CDR3 sequence reads: CASYSLSGANVLTF. The CDR3 DNA reads as TGTGCCTCCTACAGCCTCTCTGGGGCCAACGTCCTGACTTTC. Full variable domain (rest looked up from reference TRBV28 and TRBJ2-6): DVKVTQSSRYLVKRTGEKVFLECVQDMDHENMFWYRQDPGLGLRLIYFSYDVKMKEKGDIPEGYSVSREKKERFSLILESASTNQTSMYLCASYSLSGANVLTFGAGSRLTVL.

The CDR3 here is CASSQGAGGRVTDTQYF. CDR3 in DNA: TGCGCCAGCAGCCAAGGAGCGGGGGGGAGAGTTACAGATACGCAGTATTTT. The V call is TRBV4-1, the J call TRBJ2-3; 10 bases line up with TRBD2. With 1 base clipped from V and 3 bases from J, the junction kept 7 bases outside the gene matches. The CDR3 covers 17 residues. In germline, CDR1 is MGHRA, CDR2 YSYEKL.

This clone was picked up one time. CDR3 nucleotide sequence: TGTGCCAGTAGTACTAGCGGGAGGATCGAGCAGTACTTC. Translated, it gives CASSTSGRIEQYF. The chain employs TRBV19 and TRBJ2-7, with TRBD2 matching over 11 bases. The CDR3 extends over 13 amino acids. V lost 4 bases to trimming and J lost 6 bases; unmatched junction nucleotides: 2. Germline V gene data show CDR1 as LNHDA and CDR2 as SQIVND (reference sequence).

The V call is TRBV7-2, the J call TRBJ2-7; D gene uncertain. Trimming removed 0 bases at V and 6 bases at J, with 3 bases between. The CDR3 sequence is 11 residues long. Germline V gene lookup returns CDR1 SGHTA and CDR2 FQGNSA. DNA for the CDR3: TGTGCCAGCAGCTTAGCGGCCGAGCAGTACTTC. Translated: CASSLAAEQYF.

Only a few counts were recorded for this clone. The J gene is TRBJ2-7, the V gene TRBV7-3, with D perhaps TRBD1 (6 bases). The length of the CDR3 is 14 residues. V lost 5 bases, J lost 1 base, and 12 bases lay in between. The V gene's germline CDR1 is SGHTA and CDR2 FQGTGA. This CDR3 is CASSTTTGSYEQYF. The CDR3, as DNA: TGTGCCAGCAGCACCACGACAGGTTCCTACGAGCAGTACTTC.

V and J are TRBV2 and TRBJ2-7; D perhaps matches TRBD2 (6 bases). Trimming removed 3 bases from V and 4 bases from J, with 13 bases in between. Per germline, CDR1 SNHLY and CDR2 FYNNEI. The CDR3 is made up of 14 amino acids. The CDR3 DNA follows: TGTGCCAGCAGTGAGGGTCCGGGAGATTACGAGCAGTACTTC. Amino acids: CASSEGPGDYEQYF.

The V call is TRBV6-6, the J call TRBJ2-3; D is ambiguous. Germline assignment: CDR1 MNHNY and CDR2 SVGAGI (reference sequence). There are 14 residues in the CDR3. Trimming shortened V by 7 bases and J by 2 bases, and 13 bases separated the two germline ends. CDR3 DNA: TGTGCCAGCAATAAGGAGCCCAACACAGATACGCAGTATTTT. It is translated as CASNKEPNTDTQYF.

The rearrangement links TRBV5-1 to TRBJ2-1; 7 positions match TRBD2. The J segment lost 3 bases and the V segment lost 2 bases, leaving 2 bases of the junction unmatched. The germline V gene encodes CDR1 SGHRS and CDR2 YFSETQ. The CDR3 consists of 14 residues. The CDR3 spells CASSLRDYYNEQFF. In nucleotides, the CDR3 is TGCGCCAGCAGCTTACGGGACTACTACAATGAGCAGTTCTTC.

This clone was seen a few times. This chain links TRBV4-2 with TRBJ1-3, with D uncertain. Trimming stripped 0 bases from V and 3 bases from J, with 15 bases between. The germline CDR1 and CDR2 sequences are LGHNA and YNFKEQ. This CDR3 comprises 17 residues. CDR3: CASSQDWAAIGGNTIYF. In nucleotides, the CDR3 is TGTGCCAGCAGCCAAGATTGGGCAGCAATTGGTGGAAACACCATATATTTT.